These 14 T cell receptor beta chains share one sample of origin, sequenced in a study of blood T cell repertoires in COVID-19. The repertoire was sequenced with immunoSEQ multiplex PCR; TCRdb's copy has only in-frame clones and lacks some. The sample has about 90,000 clones; around four fifths are singletons. Sequencing was carried out using peripheral blood. The receptors shown here come from a woman aged 70-85 years with active or convalescent COVID-19.

The chain employs TRBV5-1 and TRBJ2-2, with D perhaps TRBD1 (6 bases). There are 15 residues in the CDR3. V was clipped by 3 bases and J by 4 bases, with 13 bases between them. Per the germline V gene, CDR1 is SGHRS and CDR2 is YFSETQ. The CDR3 reads CASSWGPGLTGELFF. The CDR3 DNA is TGCGCCAGCAGCTGGGGGCCTGGGCTCACCGGGGAGCTGTTTTTT.

The chain links TRBV5-1 to TRBJ1-2; TRBD1 is a possible D gene (5 bases). Germline V gene lookup returns CDR1 SGHRS and CDR2 YFSETQ. Trimming left V 1 base short and J 4 bases short, with 8 bases between. The CDR3 is made up of 13 amino acids. The CDR3 loop reads CASSLRTGYGYTF. As DNA, the CDR3 is TGCGCCAGCAGCTTGCGAACAGGCTATGGCTACACCTTC. The variable domain in full, completed from reference TRBV5-1 and TRBJ1-2, reads KAGVTQTPRYLIKTRGQQVTLSCSPISGHRSVSWYQQTPGQGLQFLFEYFSETQRNKGNFPGRFSGRQFSNSRSEMNVSTLELGDSALYLCASSLRTGYGYTFGSGTRLTVV.

V usage is TRBV12-3 or TRBV12-4 and J usage is TRBJ2-5, with D hard to call. Deletions cut 8 bases from V and 4 bases from J, with 8 bases between. The CDR3 runs 11 residues. CDR3 in amino acids: CASSVAETQYF. DNA of the CDR3: TGTGCCAGCTCGGTCGCAGAGACCCAGTACTTC.

V is TRBV4-2 and J is TRBJ1-2; D gene uncertain. This CDR3 region has 16 residues. CDR1 is LGHNA, CDR2 YNFKEQ, per germline. Trimming took off 0 bases at V and 0 bases at J, with 11 bases between the two ends. The CDR3 region has the DNA TGTGCCAGCAGCCAAGATTTACAGCCAGCTAACTATGGCTACACCTTC. Protein product: CASSQDLQPANYGYTF.

In its sample, this clone was seen once. The gene calls are TRBV18 and TRBJ1-2; 8 nucleotides line up with TRBD1. This CDR3 contains 14 residues. The germline V gene has CDR1 KGHSH and CDR2 LQKENI. Germline trimming cut 5 bases from V and 8 bases from J; bases unmatched to any gene: 10. The CDR3 bases are TGTGCCAGCTCATCAATGGACAGGGTGGGCGGCTACACCTTC. Protein sequence: CASSSMDRVGGYTF.

The chain has TRBV20-1 and TRBJ2-1; TRBD2 might be the D (6 bases). CDR1 DFQATT and CDR2 SNEGSKA come from the germline V gene (reference sequence). The CDR3 has 11 residues. The DNA for the CDR3 is TGCAGGGGGGACTTCAGGGATGAGCAGTTCTTC. Translation: CRGDFRDEQFF.

The chain carries TRBV7-2 and TRBJ2-3; D is uncertain. V was cut by 3 bases and J by 8 bases, with 9 bases left in between. The germline CDR1 and CDR2 sequences are SGHTA and FQGNSA. The CDR3 totals 12 residues. The chain's CDR3 is CASSFFFGTQYF. The CDR3 DNA reads as TGTGCCAGCAGCTTTTTCTTCGGTACGCAGTATTTT. Full variable domain (remainder filled in from reference TRBV7-2 and TRBJ2-3): GAGVSQSPSNKVTEKGKDVELRCDPISGHTALYWYRQSLGQGLEFLIYFQGNSAPDKSGLPSDRFSAERTGGSVSTLTIQRTQQEDSAVYLCASSFFFGTQYFGPGTRLTVL.

The chain has TRBV6-2 or TRBV6-3 and TRBJ2-1; the match to TRBD2 covers 7 bases. Unmatched junction bases numbered 5, after V lost 0 bases and J lost 6 bases. The CDR3 contains 15 residues. CDR1 is MNHEY, CDR2 SVGEGT, per germline. CDR3 in DNA: TGTGCCAGCAGTTACTCAGCGGGGCGAGTCAATGAGCAGTTCTTC. The encoded protein is CASSYSAGRVNEQFF.

The rearrangement joins TRBV2 to TRBJ1-2; D ambiguous. CDR1 SNHLY and CDR2 FYNNEI come from the germline V gene. This CDR3 is 11 amino acids long. DNA for the CDR3: TGTGCTGGAGGGCTCAGCTATGGCTACACCTTC. Its translation: CAGGLSYGYTF.

This chain connects TRBV7-9 to TRBJ2-1, with 14 bases lining up with TRBD2. Germline loops: CDR1 SEHNR, CDR2 FQNEAQ (reference sequence). CDR3 length equals 14 residues. V lost 4 bases, J lost 9 bases, and 2 bases stayed unmatched. CDR3 DNA: TGTGCCAGCAGCTCGACTAGCGGGGGGGGTGAGCAGTTCTTC. Its translation is CASSSTSGGGEQFF.

This chain joins TRBV10-3 and TRBJ1-1, with 12 bases aligning to TRBD1. CDR1 is ENHRY, CDR2 SYGVKD, per germline. This CDR3 contains 16 residues. V gave up 7 bases and J gave up 5 bases; unmatched junction bases: 11. DNA of the CDR3: TGTGCCATCACAGCATCGGGACAGGGGGCGCGTACTGAAGCTTTCTTT. Translated: CAITASGQGARTEAFF.

V gene TRBV9 combines with J gene TRBJ2-2, with D perhaps matching TRBD1 (6 bases). Germline V gene lookup returns CDR1 SGDLS and CDR2 YYNGEE. V lost 6 bases and J 1 base, leaving 7 bases between the germline ends. The CDR3 totals 13 residues. DNA of the CDR3: TGTGCCAGCAACAGGGAGAACACCGGGGAGCTGTTTTTT. Protein: CASNRENTGELFF. Full variable domain (outside the CDR3, taken from reference TRBV9 and TRBJ2-2): DSGVTQTPKHLITATGQRVTLRCSPRSGDLSVYWYQQSLDQGLQFLIQYYNGEERAKGNILERFSAQQFPDLHSELNLSSLELGDSALYFCASNRENTGELFFGEGSRLTVL.

This chain uses TRBV2 with TRBJ2-2; D call uncertain. This CDR3 has 11 residues. V was trimmed by 4 bases and J by 7 bases, leaving 4 bases between them. CDR1 is SNHLY and CDR2 is FYNNEI in the germline V gene. CDR3 DNA sequence: TGTGCCAGCAGTGTATTCGGGGAGCTGTTTTTT. This gives the protein CASSVFGELFF.

The chain is built from TRBV19 and TRBJ1-3; TRBD1 is a possible D gene (6 bases). This CDR3 region has 13 residues. The germline CDR1 and CDR2 sequences are LNHDA and SQIVND (reference sequence). Trimming cost V 10 bases and J 4 bases, with 14 bases left between them. CDR3 DNA: TGTGCCACCCAGGGGACGAACGGAAACACCATATATTTT. It is translated as CATQGTNGNTIYF.